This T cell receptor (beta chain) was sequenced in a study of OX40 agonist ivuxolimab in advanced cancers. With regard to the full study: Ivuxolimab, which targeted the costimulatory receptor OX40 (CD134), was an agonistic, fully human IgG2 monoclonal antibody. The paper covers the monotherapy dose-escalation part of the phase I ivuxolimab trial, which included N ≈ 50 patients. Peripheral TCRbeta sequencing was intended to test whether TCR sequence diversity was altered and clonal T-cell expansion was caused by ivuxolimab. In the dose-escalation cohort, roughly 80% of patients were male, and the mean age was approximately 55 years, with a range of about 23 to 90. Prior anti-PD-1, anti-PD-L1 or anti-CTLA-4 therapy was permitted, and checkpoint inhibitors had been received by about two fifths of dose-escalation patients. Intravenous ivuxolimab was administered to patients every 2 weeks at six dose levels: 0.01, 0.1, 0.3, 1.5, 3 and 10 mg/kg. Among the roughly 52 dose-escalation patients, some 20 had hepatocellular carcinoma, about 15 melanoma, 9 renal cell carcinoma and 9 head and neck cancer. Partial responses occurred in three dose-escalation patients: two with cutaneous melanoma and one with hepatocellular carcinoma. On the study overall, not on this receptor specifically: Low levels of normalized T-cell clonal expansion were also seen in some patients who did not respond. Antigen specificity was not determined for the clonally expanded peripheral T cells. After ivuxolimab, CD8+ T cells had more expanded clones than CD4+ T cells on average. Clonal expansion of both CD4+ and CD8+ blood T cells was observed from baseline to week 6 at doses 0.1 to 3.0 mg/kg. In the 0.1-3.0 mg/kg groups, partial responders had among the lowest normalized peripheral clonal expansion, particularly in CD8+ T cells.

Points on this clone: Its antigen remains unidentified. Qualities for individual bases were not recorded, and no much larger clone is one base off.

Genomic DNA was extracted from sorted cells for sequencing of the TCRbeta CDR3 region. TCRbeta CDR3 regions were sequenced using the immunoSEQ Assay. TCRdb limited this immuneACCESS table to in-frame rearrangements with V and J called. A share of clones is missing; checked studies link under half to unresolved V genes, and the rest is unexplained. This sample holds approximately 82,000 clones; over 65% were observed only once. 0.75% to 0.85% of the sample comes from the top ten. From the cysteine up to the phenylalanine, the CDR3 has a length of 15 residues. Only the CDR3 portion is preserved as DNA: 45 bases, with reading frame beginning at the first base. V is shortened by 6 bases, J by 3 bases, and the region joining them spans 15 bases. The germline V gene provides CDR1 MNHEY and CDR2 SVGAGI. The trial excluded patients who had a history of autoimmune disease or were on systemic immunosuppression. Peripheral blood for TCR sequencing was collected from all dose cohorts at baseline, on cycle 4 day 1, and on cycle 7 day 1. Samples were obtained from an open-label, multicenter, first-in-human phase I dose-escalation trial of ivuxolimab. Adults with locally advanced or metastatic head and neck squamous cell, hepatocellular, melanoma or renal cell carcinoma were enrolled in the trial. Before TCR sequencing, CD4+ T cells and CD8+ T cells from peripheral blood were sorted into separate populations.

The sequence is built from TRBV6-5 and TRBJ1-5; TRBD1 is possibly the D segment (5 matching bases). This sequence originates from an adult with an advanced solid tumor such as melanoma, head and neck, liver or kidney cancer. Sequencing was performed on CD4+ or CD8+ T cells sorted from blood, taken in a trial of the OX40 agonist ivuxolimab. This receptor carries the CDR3 CASSHGTLANQPQHF. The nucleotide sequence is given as TGTGCCAGCAGCCATGGGACCTTGGCCAATCAGCCCCAGCATTTT.